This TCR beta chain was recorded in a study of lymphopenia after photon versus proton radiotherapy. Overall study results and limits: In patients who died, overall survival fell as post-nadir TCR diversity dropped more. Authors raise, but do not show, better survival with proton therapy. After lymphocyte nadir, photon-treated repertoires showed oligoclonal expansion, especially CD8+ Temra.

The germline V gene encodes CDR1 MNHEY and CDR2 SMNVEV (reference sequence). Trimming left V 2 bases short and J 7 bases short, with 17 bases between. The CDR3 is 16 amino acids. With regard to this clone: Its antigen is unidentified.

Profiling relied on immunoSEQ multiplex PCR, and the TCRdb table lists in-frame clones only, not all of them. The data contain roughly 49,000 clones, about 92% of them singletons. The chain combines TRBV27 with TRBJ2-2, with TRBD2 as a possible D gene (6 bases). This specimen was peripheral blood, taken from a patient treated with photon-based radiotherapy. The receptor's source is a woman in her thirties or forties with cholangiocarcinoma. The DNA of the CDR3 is TGTGCCAGCAGTTTACCATCAGGTGGGGGGATCGGGGAGCTGTTTTTT. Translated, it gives CASSLPSGGGIGELFF.